This T cell receptor (beta chain) originates from a study of OX40 agonist ivuxolimab in advanced cancers. Study summary: Subjects had a mean age of around 60 years, with a range of about 23 to 79; approximately 83% were male. Prior checkpoint blockade (anti-PD-1, anti-PD-L1 or anti-CTLA-4) was permitted; less than 45% had it. Regarding the study as a whole: CD4+ and CD8+ blood T cells expanded clonally by week 6 at 0.1 to 3.0 mg/kg. Researchers report that CD8+ T cells had, on average, more expanded clones than CD4+.

The CDR3 loop spans 16 amino acids. V gave up 4 bases and J gave up 3 bases; unmatched junction bases: 7. Germline V gives CDR1 SGHTA, CDR2 FQGTGA. Regarding this clone: The target antigen is unknown.

Some clones are missing from TCRdb's copy, which holds only in-frame ones; the method was immunoSEQ multiplex PCR. The repertoire consists of 70,000 to 75,000 clones, with less than 90% occurring once and the leading ten covering 0.53%. The rearrangement links TRBV7-3 to TRBJ1-5; 9 bases match TRBD1. The sample in question was CD4+ or CD8+ T cells sorted from blood, obtained in a trial of the OX40 agonist ivuxolimab. This TCR was sampled from an adult with an advanced solid tumor such as melanoma, head and neck, liver or kidney cancer. CDR3 nucleotides: TGTGCCAGCAGCTCCGCCGGGACAGGGTTCAATCAGCCCCAGCATTTT. It codes for CASSSAGTGFNQPQHF.